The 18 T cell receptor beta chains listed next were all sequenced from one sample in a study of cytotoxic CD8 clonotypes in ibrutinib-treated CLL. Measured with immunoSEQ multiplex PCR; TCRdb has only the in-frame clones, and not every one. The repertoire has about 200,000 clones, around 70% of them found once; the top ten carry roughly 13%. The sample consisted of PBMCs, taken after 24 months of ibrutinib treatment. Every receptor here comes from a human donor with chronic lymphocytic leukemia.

The CDR3 is CASSLGRGENSPLHF. CDR3 coding DNA: TGTGCCAGCAGCTTGGGACGGGGCGAGAATTCACCCCTCCACTTT. V gene TRBV7-9 combines with J gene TRBJ1-6, with a tentative D call TRBD1 (5 bases). This CDR3 has 15 residues. V gave up 3 bases and J gave up 7 bases, with 13 bases separating them. The germline V gene encodes CDR1 SEHNR and CDR2 FQNEAQ (reference sequence).

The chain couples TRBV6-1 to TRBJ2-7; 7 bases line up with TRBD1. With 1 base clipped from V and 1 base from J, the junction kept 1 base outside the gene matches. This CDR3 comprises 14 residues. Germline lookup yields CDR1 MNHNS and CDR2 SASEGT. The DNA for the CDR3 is TGTGCCAGCAGTGAAGGGGACAGTTCCTACGAGCAGTACTTC. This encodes CASSEGDSSYEQYF.

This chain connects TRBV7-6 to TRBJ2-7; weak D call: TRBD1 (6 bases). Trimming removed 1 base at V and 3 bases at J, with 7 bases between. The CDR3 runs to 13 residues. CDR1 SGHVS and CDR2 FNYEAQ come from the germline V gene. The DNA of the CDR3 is TGTGCCAGCAGCTTAGAACAGGGCTACGAGCAGTACTTC. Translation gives CASSLEQGYEQYF.

The CDR3 loop reads CASSPRTVLYF. CDR3 nucleotides: TGTGCCAGCAGCCCCCGGACAGTGCTGTACTTC. The chain has TRBV11-2 and TRBJ2-5, with a weak D call TRBD1 (6 bases). The ends were cut back, 5 bases at V and 13 bases at J, with 14 bases in the middle. This CDR3 has 11 residues. Per germline, CDR1 SGHAT and CDR2 FQNNGV.

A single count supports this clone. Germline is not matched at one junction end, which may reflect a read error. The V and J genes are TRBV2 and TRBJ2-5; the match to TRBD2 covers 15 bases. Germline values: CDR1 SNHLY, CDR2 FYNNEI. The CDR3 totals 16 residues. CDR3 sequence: CASSEGLAGGQETQYF. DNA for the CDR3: TGTGCCAGCAGCGAAGGACTAGCGGGAGGGCAAGAGACCCAGTACTTC.

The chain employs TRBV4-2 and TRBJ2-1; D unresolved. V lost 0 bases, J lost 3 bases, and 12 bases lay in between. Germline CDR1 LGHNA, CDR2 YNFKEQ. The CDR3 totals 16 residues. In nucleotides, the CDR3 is TGTGCCAGCAGCCAAGATCCTTGGGCGGTCTACAATGAGCAGTTCTTC. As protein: CASSQDPWAVYNEQFF.

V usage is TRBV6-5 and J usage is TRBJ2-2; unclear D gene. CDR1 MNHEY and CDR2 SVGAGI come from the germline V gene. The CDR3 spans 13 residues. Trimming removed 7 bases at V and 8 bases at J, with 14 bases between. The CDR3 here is CASTQWGSGELFF. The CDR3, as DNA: TGTGCCAGCACCCAGTGGGGTTCGGGGGAGCTGTTTTTT.

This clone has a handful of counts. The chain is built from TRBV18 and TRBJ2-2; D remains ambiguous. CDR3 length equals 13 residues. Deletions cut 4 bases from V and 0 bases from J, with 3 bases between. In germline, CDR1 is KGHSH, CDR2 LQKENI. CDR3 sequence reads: CASSQANTGELFF. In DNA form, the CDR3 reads TGTGCCAGCTCACAGGCGAACACCGGGGAGCTGTTTTTT.

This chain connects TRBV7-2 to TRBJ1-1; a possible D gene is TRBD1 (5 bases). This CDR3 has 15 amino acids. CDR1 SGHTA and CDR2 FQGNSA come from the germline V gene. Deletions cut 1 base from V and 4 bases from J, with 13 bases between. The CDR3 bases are TGTGCCAGCAGCTTAGAAGGGGTGGCAGTCACTGAAGCTTTCTTT. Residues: CASSLEGVAVTEAFF.

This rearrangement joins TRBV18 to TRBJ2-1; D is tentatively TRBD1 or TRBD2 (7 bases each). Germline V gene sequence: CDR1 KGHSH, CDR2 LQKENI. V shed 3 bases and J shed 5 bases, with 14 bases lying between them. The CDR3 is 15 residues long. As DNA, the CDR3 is TGTGCCAGCTCACCGCGGGGGACAGTCAACAATGAGCAGTTCTTC. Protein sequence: CASSPRGTVNNEQFF.

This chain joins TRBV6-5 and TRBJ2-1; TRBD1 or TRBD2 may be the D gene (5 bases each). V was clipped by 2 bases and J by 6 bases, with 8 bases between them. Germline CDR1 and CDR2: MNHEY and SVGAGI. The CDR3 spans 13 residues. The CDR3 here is CASSYRDGNEQFF. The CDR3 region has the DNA TGTGCCAGCAGTTACCGGGACGGCAATGAGCAGTTCTTC.

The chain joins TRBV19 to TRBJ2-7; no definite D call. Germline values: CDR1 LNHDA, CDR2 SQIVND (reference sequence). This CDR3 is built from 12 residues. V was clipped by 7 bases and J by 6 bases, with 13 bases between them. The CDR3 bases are TGTGCCAGTACTAGAGGAACGGGCGAGCAGTACTTC. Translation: CASTRGTGEQYF.

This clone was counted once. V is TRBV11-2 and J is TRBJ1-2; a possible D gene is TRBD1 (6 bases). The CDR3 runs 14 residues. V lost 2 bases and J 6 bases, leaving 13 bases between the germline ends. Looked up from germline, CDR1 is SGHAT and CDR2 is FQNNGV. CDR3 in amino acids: CASSLMGGPDGYTF. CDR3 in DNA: TGTGCCAGCAGCTTAATGGGGGGGCCCGATGGCTACACCTTC.

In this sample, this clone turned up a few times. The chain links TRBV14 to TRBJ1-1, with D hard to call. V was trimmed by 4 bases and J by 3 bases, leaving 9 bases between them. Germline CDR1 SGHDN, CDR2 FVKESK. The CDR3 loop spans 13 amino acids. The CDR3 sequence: CASSLERDTEAFF. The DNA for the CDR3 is TGTGCCAGCAGCCTGGAGAGGGACACTGAAGCTTTCTTT.

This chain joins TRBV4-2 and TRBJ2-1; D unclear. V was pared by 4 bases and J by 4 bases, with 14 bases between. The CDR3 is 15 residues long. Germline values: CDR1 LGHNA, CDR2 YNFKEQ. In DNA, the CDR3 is TGTGCCAGCAGCCGTAAAAAGGGTCTGTACAATGAGCAGTTCTTC. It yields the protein CASSRKKGLYNEQFF.

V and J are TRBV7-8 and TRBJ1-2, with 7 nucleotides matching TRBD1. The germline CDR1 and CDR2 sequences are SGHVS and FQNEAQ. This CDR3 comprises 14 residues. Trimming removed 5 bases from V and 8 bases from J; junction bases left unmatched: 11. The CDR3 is CASSEIRGGDGYTF. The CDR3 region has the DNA TGTGCCAGCAGCGAGATCAGGGGGGGGGACGGCTACACCTTC.

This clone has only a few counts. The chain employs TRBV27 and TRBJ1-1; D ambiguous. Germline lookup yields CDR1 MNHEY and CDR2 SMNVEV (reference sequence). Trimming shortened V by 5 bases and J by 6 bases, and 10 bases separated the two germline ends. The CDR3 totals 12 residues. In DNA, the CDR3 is TGTGCCAGCAGTCGCGCGGGCTCTGAAGCTTTCTTT. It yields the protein CASSRAGSEAFF.

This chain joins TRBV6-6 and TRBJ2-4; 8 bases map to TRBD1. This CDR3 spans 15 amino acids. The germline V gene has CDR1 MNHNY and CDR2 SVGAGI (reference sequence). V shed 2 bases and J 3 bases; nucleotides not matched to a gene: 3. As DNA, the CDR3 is TGTGCCAGCAGTTACCCGGGACAGGACAAAAACATTCAGTACTTC. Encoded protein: CASSYPGQDKNIQYF.